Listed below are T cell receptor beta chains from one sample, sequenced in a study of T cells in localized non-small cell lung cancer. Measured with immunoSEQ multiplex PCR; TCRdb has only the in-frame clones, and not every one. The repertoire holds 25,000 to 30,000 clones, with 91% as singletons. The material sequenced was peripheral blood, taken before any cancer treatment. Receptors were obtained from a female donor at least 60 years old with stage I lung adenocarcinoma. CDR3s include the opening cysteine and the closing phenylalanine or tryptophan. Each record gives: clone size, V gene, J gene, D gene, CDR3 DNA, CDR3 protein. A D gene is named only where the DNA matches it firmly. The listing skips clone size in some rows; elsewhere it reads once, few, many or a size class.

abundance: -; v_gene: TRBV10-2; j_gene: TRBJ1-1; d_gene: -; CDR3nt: TGCGCCAGCAGGATCACAGTGAACACTGAAGCTTTCTTT; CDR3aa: CASRITVNTEAFF
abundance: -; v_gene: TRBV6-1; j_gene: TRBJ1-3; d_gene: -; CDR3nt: TGTGCCAGCAGTGATAGAGATTACACCATATATTTT; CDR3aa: CASSDRDYTIYF
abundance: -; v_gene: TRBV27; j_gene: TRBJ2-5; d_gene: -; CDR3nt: TGTGCCAGCGGCAGGGTGGGGGAGACCCAGTACTTC; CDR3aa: CASGRVGETQYF
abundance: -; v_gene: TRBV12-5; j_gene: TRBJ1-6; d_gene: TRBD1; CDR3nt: TGTGCTAGTGGTTTGGCCGGGACAGGGGGACCACCACCCCTCCACTTT; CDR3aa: CASGLAGTGGPPPLHF
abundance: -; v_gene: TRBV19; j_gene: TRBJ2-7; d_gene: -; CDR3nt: TGTGCCAGTAGTGTCTCCCCCACGGGAAGTACCGAGCAGTACTTC; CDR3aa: CASSVSPTGSTEQYF
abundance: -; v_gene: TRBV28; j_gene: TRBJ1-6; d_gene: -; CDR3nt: TGTGCCAGCGGAGGGCTGGATAATTCACCCCTCCACTTT; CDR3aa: CASGGLDNSPLHF
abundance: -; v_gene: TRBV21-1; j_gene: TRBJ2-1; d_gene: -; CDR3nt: TGTGCCAGCAGCAGGGGGCGCCCTCACAATGAGCAGTTCTTC; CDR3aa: CASSRGRPHNEQFF
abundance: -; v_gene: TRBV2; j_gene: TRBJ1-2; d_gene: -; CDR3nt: TGTGCCAGCAGCCTTCATCCGGCAGGGCCCTATGGCTACACCTTC; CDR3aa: CASSLHPAGPYGYTF
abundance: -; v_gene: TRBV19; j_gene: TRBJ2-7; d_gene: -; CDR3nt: TGTGCCAGTAGTCCGCGGACCGCCAGGCCCTACGAGCAGTACTTC; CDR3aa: CASSPRTARPYEQYF
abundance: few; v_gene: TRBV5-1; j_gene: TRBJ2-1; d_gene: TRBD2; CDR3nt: TGCGCCAGCAGCTCGCAACCCCTAGCGGGAGCAATCAATGAGCAGTTCTTC; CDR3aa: CASSSQPLAGAINEQFF
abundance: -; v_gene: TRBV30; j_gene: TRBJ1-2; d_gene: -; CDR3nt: TGTGCCTGGTGGGGAAGTTCCTCCGGCTACACCTTC; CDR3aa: CAWWGSSSGYTF
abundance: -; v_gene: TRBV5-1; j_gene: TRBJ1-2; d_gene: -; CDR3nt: TGCGCCAGCAGTCAAACGCCTCTTCGCCCGGCTAACTATGGCTACACCTTC; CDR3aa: CASSQTPLRPANYGYTF
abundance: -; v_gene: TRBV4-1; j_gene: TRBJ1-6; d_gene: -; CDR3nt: TGCGCCAGCAGCCAAGACGTTGGTCTGGGAATGAATTCACCCCTCCACTTT; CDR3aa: CASSQDVGLGMNSPLHF
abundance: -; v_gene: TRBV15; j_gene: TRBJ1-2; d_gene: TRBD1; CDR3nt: TGTGCCACCAGCAGAGATGGGGACAGCGATGGCTACACCTTC; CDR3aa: CATSRDGDSDGYTF
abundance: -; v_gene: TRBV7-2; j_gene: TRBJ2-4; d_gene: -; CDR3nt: TGTGCCAGCAGCCCCAATGGGGCCCGGGGCGGCATTCAGTACTTC; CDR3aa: CASSPNGARGGIQYF
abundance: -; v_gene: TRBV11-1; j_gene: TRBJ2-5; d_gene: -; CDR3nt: TGTGCCAGCAGCCGAACGTCCGAAGTCCAAGAGACCCAGTACTTC; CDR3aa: CASSRTSEVQETQYF
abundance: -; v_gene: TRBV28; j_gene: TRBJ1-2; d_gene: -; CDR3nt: TGTGCCAGCAGTTCGGCGGGGCCCATCTATGGCTACACCTTC; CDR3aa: CASSSAGPIYGYTF
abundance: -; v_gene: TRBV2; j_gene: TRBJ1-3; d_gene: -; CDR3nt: TGTGCCAGCAGCCGGAAGGGTGGAAACACCATATATTTT; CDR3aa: CASSRKGGNTIYF
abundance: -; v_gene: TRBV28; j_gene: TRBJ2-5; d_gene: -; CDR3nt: TGTGCCAGCAGTTTCCGGCCGGTAGAGACCCAGTACTTC; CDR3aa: CASSFRPVETQYF
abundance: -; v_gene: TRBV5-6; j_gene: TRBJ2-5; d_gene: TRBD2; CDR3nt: TGTGCCAGCAGCTTGGTATGGCGGGGGGCCCAAGAGACCCAGTACTTC; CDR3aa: CASSLVWRGAQETQYF
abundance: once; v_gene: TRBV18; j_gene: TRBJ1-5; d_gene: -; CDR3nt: TGTGCCAGCTCACCCGGGACACTGAATCAGCCCCAGCATTTT; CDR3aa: CASSPGTLNQPQHF
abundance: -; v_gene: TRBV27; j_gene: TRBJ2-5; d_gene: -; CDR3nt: TGTGCCAGCAGTTTTGGCGCATTCGGGACCCAGTACTTC; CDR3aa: CASSFGAFGTQYF
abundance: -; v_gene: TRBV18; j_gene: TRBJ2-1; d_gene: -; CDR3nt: TGTGCCAGCTCACCTTCTCCGGCAAGCAATGAGCAGTTCTTC; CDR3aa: CASSPSPASNEQFF
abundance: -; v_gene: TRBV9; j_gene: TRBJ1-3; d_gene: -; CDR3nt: TGTGCCAGCAGCCCTCACGCCATAACTTCTGGAAACACCATATATTTT; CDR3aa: CASSPHAITSGNTIYF
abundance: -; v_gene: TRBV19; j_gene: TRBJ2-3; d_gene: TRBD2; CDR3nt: TGTGCCAGCGACTCTAGCGGGAGGGTCACAGATACGCAGTATTTT; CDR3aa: CASDSSGRVTDTQYF
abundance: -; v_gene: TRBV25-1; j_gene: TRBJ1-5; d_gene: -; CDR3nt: TGTGCCAGCAGTGAGGGGCAATTGTTTAGCAATCAGCCCCAGCATTTT; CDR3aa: CASSEGQLFSNQPQHF
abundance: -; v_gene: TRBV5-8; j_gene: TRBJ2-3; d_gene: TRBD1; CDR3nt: TGTGCCAGCAGCTTGGGTCAGGGGGCTGAAGATACGCAGTATTTT; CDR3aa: CASSLGQGAEDTQYF
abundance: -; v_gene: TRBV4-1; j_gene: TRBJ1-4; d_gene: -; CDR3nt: TGCGCCAGCAGCCAAGAAGGGACTAATGAAAAACTGTTTTTT; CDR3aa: CASSQEGTNEKLFF
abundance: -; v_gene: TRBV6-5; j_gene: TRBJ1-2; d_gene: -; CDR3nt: TGTGCCAGCAGTTACGCCCGGACCCCGAATGATTATGGCTACACCTTC; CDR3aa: CASSYARTPNDYGYTF
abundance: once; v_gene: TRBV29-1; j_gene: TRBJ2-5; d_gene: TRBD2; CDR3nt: TGCAGCGTCCCGCCCGAGGGCGATAGCGGGGACCAAGAGACCCAGTACTTC; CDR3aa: CSVPPEGDSGDQETQYF
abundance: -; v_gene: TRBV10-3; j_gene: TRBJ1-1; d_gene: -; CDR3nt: TGTGCCATCAGTGAAGTTGTCACCACTGAAGCTTTCTTT; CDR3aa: CAISEVVTTEAFF
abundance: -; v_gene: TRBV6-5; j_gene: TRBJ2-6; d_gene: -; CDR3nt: TGTGCCAGCAGTTATATTAGCTCTGGGGCCAACGTCCTGACTTTC; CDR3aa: CASSYISSGANVLTF
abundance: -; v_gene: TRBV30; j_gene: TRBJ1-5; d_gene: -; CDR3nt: TGTGCCTGGACCAAAAGTCATAGGGATCAGCCCCAGCATTTT; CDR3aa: CAWTKSHRDQPQHF
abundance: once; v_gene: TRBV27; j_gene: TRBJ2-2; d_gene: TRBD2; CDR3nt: TGTGCCAGCAGCCCCGGGACTAGCGGGAGGCGCACCGGGGAGCTGTTTTTT; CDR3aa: CASSPGTSGRRTGELFF
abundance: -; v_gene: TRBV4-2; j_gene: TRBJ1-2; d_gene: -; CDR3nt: TGTGCCAGCAGCCAAGATGAAACATCTAACTATGGCTACACCTTC; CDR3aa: CASSQDETSNYGYTF
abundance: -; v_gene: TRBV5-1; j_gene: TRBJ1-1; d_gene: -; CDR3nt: TGCGCCAGCAGCCCGAACAATCCTGAAGCTTTCTTT; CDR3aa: CASSPNNPEAFF
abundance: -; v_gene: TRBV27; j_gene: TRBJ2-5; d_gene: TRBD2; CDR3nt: TGTGCCAGCAGTTTTCGGACTAGCGGAGAGACCCAGTACTTC; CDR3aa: CASSFRTSGETQYF